The clone carrying this T cell receptor (beta chain) was seen a few times. Its target is not known. This entry comes from a study of T cell responses to AZD1222 COVID-19 vaccine. Method: immunoSEQ multiplex PCR; TCRdb's copy keeps in-frame clones and lacks some. The sample has more than 35,000 clones, 75% to 85% seen once. Study-level points and caveats: Unmutated variant regions reportedly attract nearly half of all spike-specific TCRs. Repertoires were obtained solely post-peak T cell response. Spike-specific TCR depth and breadth grew after two AZD1222 doses. Baseline seropositives among AZD1222 recipients totaled only six or seven.

The origin of this receptor is an adult in good health. The sequences come from peripheral blood, collected on day 0 of AZD1222 vaccination.

The CDR3 protein is CASSPEGNTEAFF. The CDR3 DNA follows: TGTGCCAGCAGTCCCGAGGGGAACACTGAAGCTTTCTTT. The gene calls are TRBV12-3 or TRBV12-4 and TRBJ1-1; D not certain. With 5 bases removed from V and 1 base from J, the gap between germline ends came to 8 bases. This CDR3 has 13 amino acids.